What follows are 14 T cell receptor beta chains derived from one specimen sequenced in a study of T cells in Graves' hyperthyroidism and ophthalmopathy. RNA transcripts were the template for amplifying TCR beta CDR3 regions. TCR CDR3 regions were first amplified by RT-PCR with HTBI primers. TCRdb passed the multiplex PCR reads through MiXCR, listing each CDR3 protein once. The sample carries approximately 700,000 distinct CDR3 sequences, about a sixth recorded once. The source material was blood. These receptors originate from a man aged 18 to 30 with Graves' hyperthyroidism.

This clonotype was recorded at least ten times. V usage is TRBV20-1 and J usage is TRBJ2-1, with 11 positions matching TRBD2. J was trimmed by 3 bases and V by 1 base; bases with no gene match: 8. This CDR3 is built from 17 residues. The germline V gene encodes CDR1 DFQATT and CDR2 SNEGSKA (reference sequence). The CDR3: CSARGGTGTSGYNEQFF. The CDR3 DNA is TGCAGTGCTAGAGGTGGGACCGGGACTAGCGGCTACAATGAGCAGTTCTTC.

This clonotype has ten or more counts. J is TRBJ1-2 and V is TRBV6-1, with 7 bases fitting TRBD1. V was clipped by 6 bases and J by 6 bases; unmatched bases: 7. The CDR3 runs to 13 residues. Germline V gene sequence: CDR1 MNHNS, CDR2 SASEGT. The CDR3 spells CASSYSGTDGYTF. The CDR3 DNA is TGTGCCAGCAGCTATTCCGGGACAGATGGCTACACCTTC.

A few counts support this clonotype. This sequence may be a read error, since a much larger clone differs from it by one base. J is TRBJ1-2 and V is TRBV27; D is unclear. The CDR3 has 14 amino acids. The V end was cut by 3 bases, the J end by 3 bases, with 11 bases between. Germline CDR1 and CDR2: MNHEY and SMNVEV (reference sequence). The CDR3: CASSFGREDYGYTF. The DNA for the CDR3 is TGTGCCAGCAGTTTCGGGCGGGAAGACTATGGCTACACCTTC.

The V and J genes are TRBV9 and TRBJ2-1; 11 nucleotides line up with TRBD2. CDR3 size: 16 residues. Per germline, CDR1 SGDLS and CDR2 YYNGEE. Trimming removed 3 bases from V and 7 bases from J; junction bases left unmatched: 9. CDR3 DNA sequence: TGTGCCAGCAGCGCCGGACTAGCGGGCCACTTTAATGAGCAGTTCTTC. This codes for CASSAGLAGHFNEQFF. Filled out from reference TRBV9 and TRBJ2-1, the complete variable domain reads DSGVTQTPKHLITATGQRVTLRCSPRSGDLSVYWYQQSLDQGLQFLIQYYNGEERAKGNILERFSAQQFPDLHSELNLSSLELGDSALYFCASSAGLAGHFNEQFFGPGTRLTVL.

This clonotype turned up a few times. The V gene is TRBV19, the J gene TRBJ1-1, with D perhaps TRBD1 (5 bases). In germline, CDR1 is LNHDA, CDR2 SQIVND (reference sequence). The CDR3 is 15 amino acids. V lost 3 bases and J lost 2, with 13 bases in between. CDR3 protein: CASSMRGIRNTEAFF. CDR3 sequence (DNA): TGTGCCAGTAGTATGAGGGGAATTCGTAACACTGAAGCTTTCTTT.

The rearrangement links TRBV20-1 to TRBJ2-3, with 10 bases matching TRBD2. Per the germline V gene, CDR1 is DFQATT and CDR2 is SNEGSKA (reference sequence). This CDR3 contains 15 residues. Unmatched junction bases numbered 4, after V lost 0 bases and J lost 4 bases. The CDR3 region is CSARDPSGRADTQYF. Here the CDR3 DNA reads TGCAGTGCTAGAGATCCCAGCGGGAGGGCAGATACGCAGTATTTT.

This clonotype was picked up many times. V usage is TRBV7-9 and J usage is TRBJ2-7; D perhaps matches TRBD2 (5 bases). This CDR3 contains 14 residues. V lost 0 bases, J lost 0 bases, and 6 bases lay in between. Per the germline V gene, CDR1 is SEHNR and CDR2 is FQNEAQ (reference sequence). The CDR3 loop is CASSLASVSYEQYF. In nucleotides, the CDR3 is TGTGCCAGCAGCTTAGCTAGCGTCTCCTACGAGCAGTACTTC.

This clonotype showed up just a few times. V gene TRBV4-1 combines with J gene TRBJ2-2; D might be TRBD1 (6 bases). Per the germline V gene, CDR1 is MGHRA and CDR2 is YSYEKL. Trimming cost V 4 bases and J 2 bases, with 17 bases left between them. This CDR3 has 17 residues. As DNA, the CDR3 is TGCGCCAGCAGCCGACTTGCCGGGACACCAAACACCGGGGAGCTGTTTTTT. It encodes CASSRLAGTPNTGELFF.

The sample holds many counts of this clonotype. The rearrangement links TRBV7-9 to TRBJ2-5, with D possibly matching TRBD2 (5 bases). The CDR3 totals 14 residues. The germline CDR1 and CDR2 sequences are SEHNR and FQNEAQ (reference sequence). Trimming left V 5 bases short and J 3 bases short, with 13 bases between. Written as DNA, the CDR3 is TGTGCCAGCAGCGAAAGGTCGGGGAAAGAGACCCAGTACTTC. Translation gives CASSERSGKETQYF.

The chain joins TRBV20-1 to TRBJ2-3; D uncertain. This CDR3 has 12 residues. Germline loops: CDR1 DFQATT, CDR2 SNEGSKA (reference sequence). V dropped 8 bases and J dropped 4 bases, with 13 bases sitting between them. The DNA of the CDR3 is TGCAGTACCTCAAAACGCCCAGATACGCAGTATTTT. Translating gives CSTSKRPDTQYF.

This clonotype has a count of ten or more. V and J are TRBV7-9 and TRBJ2-5; maybe TRBD1 (5 bases). The CDR3 consists of 13 residues. Germline V gives CDR1 SEHNR, CDR2 FQNEAQ (reference sequence). Trimming removed 5 bases from V and 2 bases from J, with 9 bases in between. The CDR3 spells CASSRGWQETQYF. For the CDR3, the DNA is TGTGCCAGCAGCAGGGGTTGGCAAGAGACCCAGTACTTC.

This clonotype was seen more than once but under ten times. This chain links TRBV29-1 with TRBJ2-7, with D perhaps TRBD1 (6 bases). Trimming stripped 3 bases from V and 0 bases from J, with 9 bases between. The V gene's germline CDR1 is SQVTM and CDR2 ANQGSEA. This CDR3 spans 13 amino acids. The CDR3 region is CSVEGHDSYEQYF. The CDR3, as DNA: TGCAGCGTTGAGGGACACGACTCCTACGAGCAGTACTTC.

This clonotype was seen repeatedly, ten times or more. V is TRBV3-1 and J is TRBJ2-1, with 13 bases fitting TRBD2. The CDR3 extends over 15 amino acids. Unmatched junction bases numbered 7, after V lost 8 bases and J lost 6 bases. Germline assignment: CDR1 LGHDT and CDR2 YNNKEL (reference sequence). In DNA form, the CDR3 reads TGTGCCAGCGGTAAACTAGCGGGAGGGGGCAATGAGCAGTTCTTC. It encodes CASGKLAGGGNEQFF.

This clonotype was seen more than once but under ten times. The chain uses TRBV11-3 and TRBJ2-5, with D possibly called TRBD1 or TRBD2 (5 bases each). The CDR3 spans 16 residues. Germline-derived CDR1 and CDR2 are SGHNT and YENEEA. Trimming shortened V by 0 bases and J by 3 bases, and 14 bases separated the two germline ends. The CDR3 spells CASSLDTRGAEETQYF. CDR3 nucleotides: TGTGCCAGCAGCTTAGACACAAGAGGGGCTGAAGAGACCCAGTACTTC.